The sequence of this T cell receptor beta chain was determined in a study of technical replicates of blood from a handful of donors. The junction had 7 bases not matched to a gene; V was cut back by 1 base and J by 2 bases. The CDR3 consists of 17 residues. Germline V gives CDR1 MGHRA, CDR2 YSYEKL. TCRdb's copy holds only in-frame clones and misses some; the assay was immunoSEQ multiplex PCR. This sample has more than 80,000 clones, with around 95% found just once. The receptor was derived from a human donor in good health. Sequenced: T cells isolated from PBMCs. This chain links TRBV4-1 with TRBJ2-7; 11 bases are shared with TRBD1. CDR3 bases: TGCGCCAGCAGCCAAGGGGGACCGGGACAGGGGGCCTACGAGCAGTACTTC. It translates to CASSQGGPGQGAYEQYF.